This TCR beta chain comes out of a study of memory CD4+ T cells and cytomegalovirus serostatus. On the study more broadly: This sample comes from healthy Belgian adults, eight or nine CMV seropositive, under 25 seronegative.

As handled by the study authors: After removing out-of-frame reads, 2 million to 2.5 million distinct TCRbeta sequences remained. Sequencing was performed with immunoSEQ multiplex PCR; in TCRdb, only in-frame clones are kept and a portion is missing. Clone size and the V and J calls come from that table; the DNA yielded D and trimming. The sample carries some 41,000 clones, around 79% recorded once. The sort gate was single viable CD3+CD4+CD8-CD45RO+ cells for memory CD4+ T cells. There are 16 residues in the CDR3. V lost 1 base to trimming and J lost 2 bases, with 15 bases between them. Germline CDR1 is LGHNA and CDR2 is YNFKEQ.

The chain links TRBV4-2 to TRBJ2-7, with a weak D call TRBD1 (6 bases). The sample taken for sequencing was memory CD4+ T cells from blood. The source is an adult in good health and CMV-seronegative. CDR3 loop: CASSQVSGDGPYEQYF. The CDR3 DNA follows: TGTGCCAGCAGCCAAGTTTCAGGGGACGGCCCCTACGAGCAGTACTTC.